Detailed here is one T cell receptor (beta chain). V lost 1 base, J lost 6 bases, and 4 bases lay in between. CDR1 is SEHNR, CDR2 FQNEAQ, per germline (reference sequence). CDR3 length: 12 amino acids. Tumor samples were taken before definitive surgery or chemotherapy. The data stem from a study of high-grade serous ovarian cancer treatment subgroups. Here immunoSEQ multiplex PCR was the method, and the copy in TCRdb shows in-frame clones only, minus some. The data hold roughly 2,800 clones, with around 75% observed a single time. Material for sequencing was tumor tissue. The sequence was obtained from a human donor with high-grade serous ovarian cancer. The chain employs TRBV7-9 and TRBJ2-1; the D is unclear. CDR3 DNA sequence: TGTGCCAGCAGCTTAGAGGGCAATGAGCAGTTCTTC. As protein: CASSLEGNEQFF.